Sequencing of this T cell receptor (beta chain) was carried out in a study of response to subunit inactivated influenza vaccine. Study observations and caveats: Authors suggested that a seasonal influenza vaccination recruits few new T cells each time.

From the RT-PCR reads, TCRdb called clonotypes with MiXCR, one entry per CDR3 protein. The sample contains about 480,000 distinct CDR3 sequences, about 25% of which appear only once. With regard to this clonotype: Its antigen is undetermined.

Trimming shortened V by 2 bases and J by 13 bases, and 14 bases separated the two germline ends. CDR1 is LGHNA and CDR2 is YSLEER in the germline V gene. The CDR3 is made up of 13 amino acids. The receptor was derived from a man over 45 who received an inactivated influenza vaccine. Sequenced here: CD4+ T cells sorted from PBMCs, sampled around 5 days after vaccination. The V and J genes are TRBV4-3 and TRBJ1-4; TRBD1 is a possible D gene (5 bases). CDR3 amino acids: CASSQSGVEALFF. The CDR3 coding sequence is TGCGCCAGCAGCCAATCGGGGGTGGAAGCACTGTTTTTT.